A single sample gave rise to the 22 T cell receptor beta chains below, sequenced in a study of T cells after yellow fever vaccination. TCRdb re-called the 5' RACE reads through MiXCR, storing one row per CDR3 protein. The sample includes about 260,000 distinct CDR3 sequences, 5.2% seen only once; the top ten take about 3.5%. The source was CD4+ T cells sorted from PBMCs, collected on the day of the yellow fever booster vaccination. All receptors come from a man aged 18 to 29 who received the YFV17D yellow fever vaccine.

This clonotype was seen at least ten times. The chain combines TRBV30 with TRBJ2-7, with 9 nucleotides matching TRBD1. V gave up 3 bases and J gave up 12 bases; unmatched junction bases: 9. CDR1 and CDR2 (germline): GTSNPN, SVGIG (reference sequence). The CDR3 sequence is 12 residues long. The CDR3 nucleotides are TGTGCCTGGAGACCTGACAGGGGGGTTCTGTACTTC. As protein: CAWRPDRGVLYF.

The V and J genes are TRBV5-1 and TRBJ1-1, with D possibly matching TRBD1 (5 bases). Germline CDR1 is SGHRS and CDR2 is YFSETQ. V gave up 0 bases and J gave up 4 bases, with 10 bases separating them. CDR3 length: 14 residues. CDR3 DNA: TGCGCCAGCAGCTTGGGGGGCTCGGTCACTGAAGCTTTCTTT. Its translation: CASSLGGSVTEAFF.

The J gene is TRBJ1-2, the V gene TRBV12-3 or TRBV12-4; D may be TRBD1 (5 bases). The CDR3 length is 16 residues. Trimming removed 6 bases at V and 8 bases at J, with 25 bases between. The CDR3 DNA reads TGTGCCAGCAGCCCTGTCCGGGACCGGCGGTCCTTCGGCTACACCTTC. Encoded protein: CASSPVRDRRSFGYTF.

This clonotype was recorded many times. J is TRBJ2-3 and V is TRBV12-5; D is unresolved. This CDR3 is built from 14 residues. Germline lookup yields CDR1 LGHNT and CDR2 FRNRAP. V lost 2 bases and J 3 bases, leaving 9 bases between the germline ends. CDR3 residues: CASGLSAYTDTQYF. DNA of the CDR3: TGTGCTAGTGGTTTGTCGGCTTATACAGATACGCAGTATTTT.

There are many counts of this clonotype. The CDR3 DNA sequence: TGTGCCACCAGTGATGGGAGCACAGATACGCAGTATTTT. Encoded protein: CATSDGSTDTQYF. The rearrangement uses TRBV24-1 and TRBJ2-3; D is ambiguous. The CDR3 runs 13 residues. The germline V and J ends were trimmed by 3 bases and 0 bases, with 3 bases remaining between them. Germline lookup yields CDR1 KGHDR and CDR2 SFDVKD.

In this sample, this clonotype turned up a few times. The chain uses TRBV5-5 and TRBJ1-2; 10 bases are a match to TRBD1. The V and J ends lost 3 bases and 7 bases, in that order; junction bases with no gene match: 6. CDR1 and CDR2 from the germline V gene are SGHKS and YYEKEE (reference sequence). The CDR3 has 14 residues. CDR3 in DNA: TGTGCCAGCAGCTGGGGGACAGGGGACAGTGGCTACACCTTC. It translates to CASSWGTGDSGYTF.

This clonotype was recorded a few times. This sequence joins TRBV10-3 and TRBJ2-1; D is undetermined. V lost 8 bases to trimming and J lost 3 bases, with 8 bases between them. Germline V lookup: CDR1 ENHRY, CDR2 SYGVKD. CDR3 length equals 12 residues. CDR3 coding DNA: TGTGCCATCGGCGACAACTACAATGAGCAGTTCTTC. Protein: CAIGDNYNEQFF.

This clonotype came up a few times. The rearrangement joins TRBV20-1 to TRBJ2-2; TRBD2 aligns across 14 bases. V dropped 5 bases and J dropped 4; count of bases not matched to a gene: 3. Germline loops: CDR1 DFQATT, CDR2 SNEGSKA (reference sequence). The CDR3 consists of 15 residues. Written as DNA, the CDR3 is TGCAGTGCTGGACTAGCGGGGGGTCGCACCGGGGAGCTGTTTTTT. This sequence encodes CSAGLAGGRTGELFF.

This clonotype has more than one count but fewer than ten. J is TRBJ2-1 and V is TRBV20-1, with 8 nucleotides matching TRBD2. The J segment lost 8 bases and the V segment lost 2 bases, leaving 20 bases of the junction unmatched. Per the germline V gene, CDR1 is DFQATT and CDR2 is SNEGSKA (reference sequence). There are 18 residues in the CDR3. DNA for the CDR3: TGCAGTGCTAGAAAACGGTGGGCTAGCGGGCCCAAGACGGATGAGCAGTTCTTC. Encoded protein: CSARKRWASGPKTDEQFF.

V usage is TRBV12-3 or TRBV12-4 and J usage is TRBJ2-7; 7 bases align to TRBD1. Trimming at V came to 5 bases and at J to 1 base, leaving 8 bases not matched to a gene. CDR3 length equals 15 residues. The CDR3: CASSPGTVSSYEQYF. The CDR3 DNA reads as TGTGCCAGCAGTCCCGGGACAGTTTCTTCCTACGAGCAGTACTTC.

The sample holds many counts of this clonotype. The CDR3 nucleotides are TGCAGCGTTGTTTCCGGGACAGAACCCTACGAGCAGTACTTC. Protein product: CSVVSGTEPYEQYF. V is TRBV29-1 and J is TRBJ2-7; TRBD1 matches 7 bases. Trimming took 4 bases from V and 2 from J; bases not matched to a gene: 8. The CDR3 covers 14 residues. Germline assignment: CDR1 SQVTM and CDR2 ANQGSEA.

This clonotype was counted many times. This chain joins TRBV6-5 and TRBJ1-3, with D perhaps matching TRBD1 (5 bases). The germline V gene has CDR1 MNHEY and CDR2 SVGAGI. The CDR3 spans 15 residues. The V gene lost 5 bases and the J gene lost 0 bases, with 11 bases spanning the gap. The CDR3 spells CASSPTGLSGNTIYF. In DNA, the CDR3 is TGTGCCAGCAGTCCCACAGGCCTCTCTGGAAACACCATATATTTT.

The V call is TRBV5-1, the J call TRBJ1-2; D is perhaps TRBD1 (5 bases). Trimming cost V 0 bases and J 6 bases, with 9 bases left between them. This CDR3 has 13 amino acids. Germline V lookup: CDR1 SGHRS, CDR2 YFSETQ. The CDR3 loop reads CASSLEGENGYTF. The DNA of the CDR3 is TGCGCCAGCAGCTTGGAAGGGGAGAATGGCTACACCTTC. Looking up the rest from reference TRBV5-1 and TRBJ1-2 gives the full variable domain: KAGVTQTPRYLIKTRGQQVTLSCSPISGHRSVSWYQQTPGQGLQFLFEYFSETQRNKGNFPGRFSGRQFSNSRSEMNVSTLELGDSALYLCASSLEGENGYTFGSGTRLTVV.

The V and J genes are TRBV20-1 and TRBJ1-5; D is possibly TRBD1 (5 bases). This CDR3 is built from 14 residues. Trimming took 3 bases from V and 2 from J, leaving 11 bases between them. Germline V gives CDR1 DFQATT, CDR2 SNEGSKA (reference sequence). In DNA, the CDR3 is TGCAGTGCTAGTATCAGGGAGGGCAATCAGCCCCAGCATTTT. Encoded protein: CSASIREGNQPQHF.

The V and J genes are TRBV20-1 and TRBJ2-7; no clear D. The CDR3 length is 12 residues. Deletions cut 2 bases from V and 4 bases from J, with 9 bases between. The V gene's germline CDR1 is DFQATT and CDR2 SNEGSKA (reference sequence). The CDR3 sequence: CSARSWDYEQYV. The CDR3 DNA sequence: TGCAGTGCTAGAAGTTGGGATTACGAGCAGTACGTC.

This clonotype was seen at least ten times. The chain couples TRBV20-1 to TRBJ2-1; no clear D gene. This CDR3 comprises 13 residues. V dropped 5 bases and J dropped 10 bases, with 18 bases sitting between them. CDR1 and CDR2 (germline): DFQATT, SNEGSKA (reference sequence). This CDR3 reads CSASSSVGQEQFF. The CDR3 bases are TGCAGTGCTTCCTCAAGCGTGGGTCAGGAGCAGTTCTTC.

This clonotype came up many times. The V call is TRBV7-2, the J call TRBJ2-5; a weak D match, TRBD1 (6 bases). CDR3 length: 12 residues. Trimming left V 5 bases short and J 5 bases short, with 9 bases between. CDR1 is SGHTA and CDR2 is FQGNSA in the germline V gene. CDR3 DNA sequence: TGTGCCAGCAGCCGAGACAGGGAGACCCAGTACTTC. The encoded protein is CASSRDRETQYF.

This clonotype was detected only a few times. The chain carries TRBV5-1 and TRBJ1-3; the D is unclear. Germline CDR1 is SGHRS and CDR2 is YFSETQ. V was pared by 3 bases and J by 4 bases, with 8 bases between. CDR3 length: 13 amino acids. CDR3 coding DNA: TGCGCCAGCAGCTACGACCCAGGAAACACCATATATTTT. This sequence encodes CASSYDPGNTIYF. The whole variable domain, remainder taken from reference TRBV5-1 and TRBJ1-3, is KAGVTQTPRYLIKTRGQQVTLSCSPISGHRSVSWYQQTPGQGLQFLFEYFSETQRNKGNFPGRFSGRQFSNSRSEMNVSTLELGDSALYLCASSYDPGNTIYFGEGSWLTVV.

This clonotype was counted between two and nine times. This chain uses TRBV5-4 with TRBJ2-5, with 12 bases lining up with TRBD1. The CDR3 runs 16 residues. The junction had 8 bases not matched to a gene; V was cut back by 5 bases and J by 3 bases. CDR1 and CDR2 (germline): SGHNT, YYREEE (reference sequence). CDR3 sequence reads: CASRAGTGGPEETQYF. CDR3 sequence (DNA): TGTGCCAGCAGGGCAGGGACAGGGGGCCCGGAAGAGACCCAGTACTTC.

This chain uses TRBV20-1 with TRBJ2-5; tentative D call: TRBD2 (5 bases). This CDR3 spans 16 amino acids. V lost 1 base to trimming and J lost 0 bases, with 15 bases between them. The V gene's germline CDR1 is DFQATT and CDR2 SNEGSKA (reference sequence). The CDR3 loop reads CSARAIQPGNQETQYF. The DNA for the CDR3 is TGCAGTGCTAGAGCCATCCAGCCGGGAAACCAAGAGACCCAGTACTTC.

V is TRBV12-3 or TRBV12-4 and J is TRBJ2-3; D remains unclear. The CDR3 length is 14 residues. Trimming cost V 7 bases and J 0 bases, with 11 bases left between them. CDR3 coding DNA: TGTGCCAGCATCGCCGCGGCTAGCACAGATACGCAGTATTTT. This sequence encodes CASIAAASTDTQYF.

The chain employs TRBV12-3 or TRBV12-4 and TRBJ1-1, with no clear D. There are 14 residues in the CDR3. The V and J ends lost 2 bases and 1 base respectively, with 8 bases between them. In DNA form, the CDR3 reads TGTGCCAGCAGTTTACTTGACGGGAACACTGAAGCTTTCTTT. Amino acid sequence: CASSLLDGNTEAFF.